The 9 T cell receptor beta chains below all came from one sample that was sequenced in a study of cytomegalovirus exposure and HLA in healthy donors. Libraries were prepared by immunoSEQ multiplex PCR; TCRdb keeps only in-frame clonotypes and omits some of them. The sample yields 300,000 to 450,000 clones, roughly 88% seen once. The sample taken for sequencing was PBMCs. The receptor set was obtained from a young woman in good health and CMV-seronegative.

The V call is TRBV2, the J call TRBJ2-5, with D tentatively TRBD2 (5 bases). This CDR3 comprises 13 residues. V was pared by 8 bases and J by 0 bases, with 10 bases between. Per the germline V gene, CDR1 is SNHLY and CDR2 is FYNNEI. In nucleotides, the CDR3 is TGTGCCAGCGCGGGCGGGTACCAAGAGACCCAGTACTTC. Translated, it gives CASAGGYQETQYF. Filled out from reference TRBV2 and TRBJ2-5, the complete variable domain reads EPEVTQTPSHQVTQMGQEVILRCVPISNHLYFYWYRQILGQKVEFLVSFYNNEISEKSEIFDDQFSVERPDGSNFTLKIRSTKLEDSAMYFCASAGGYQETQYFGPGTRLLVL.

CDR3 nucleotides: TGTGCCAGCAGCTTATCAGGGGGTCCCTACAATGAGCAGTTCTTC. This gives the protein CASSLSGGPYNEQFF. This chain links TRBV11-2 with TRBJ2-1; 7 nucleotides align to TRBD1. Germline CDR1 SGHAT, CDR2 FQNNGV. The CDR3 loop spans 15 amino acids. V was clipped by 2 bases and J by 2 bases; unmatched bases: 3. Using reference TRBV11-2 and TRBJ2-1 for the parts outside the CDR3, the full variable domain is EAGVAQSPRYKIIEKRQSVAFWCNPISGHATLYWYQQILGQGPKLLIQFQNNGVVDDSQLPKDRFSAERLKGVDSTLKIQPAKLEDSAVYLCASSLSGGPYNEQFFGPGTRLTVL.

The chain uses TRBV30 and TRBJ2-7, with D unresolved. Trimming removed 3 bases from V and 1 base from J, with 10 bases in between. From germline, CDR1 is GTSNPN and CDR2 SVGIG (reference sequence). This CDR3 is built from 13 residues. This chain's CDR3 is CAWSPHASYEQYF. Here the CDR3 DNA reads TGTGCCTGGAGCCCACATGCATCCTACGAGCAGTACTTC. Together with reference TRBV30 and TRBJ2-7, the CDR3 gives the full variable domain: SQTIHQWPATLVQPVGSPLSLECTVEGTSNPNLYWYRQAAGRGLQLLFYSVGIGQISSEVPQNLSASRPQDRQFILSSKKLLLSDSGFYLCAWSPHASYEQYFGPGTRLTVT.

The chain is built from TRBV2 and TRBJ1-4; TRBD1 agrees at 7 bases. Per the germline V gene, CDR1 is SNHLY and CDR2 is FYNNEI. V gave up 7 bases and J gave up 5 bases; unmatched junction bases: 10. The CDR3 totals 15 residues. The CDR3 is CASTLRRGRNEKLFF. The CDR3 DNA reads TGTGCCAGCACCCTAAGGAGGGGGCGCAATGAAAAACTGTTTTTT.

This chain connects TRBV4-1 to TRBJ1-2; D is unclear. The ends were cut back, 1 base at V and 7 bases at J, with 13 bases in the middle. CDR3 length: 14 amino acids. The germline V gene encodes CDR1 MGHRA and CDR2 YSYEKL. The CDR3 nucleotides read TGCGCCAGCAGCCAAGCTCGGGAGTCGTCTGGCTACACCTTC. Translation: CASSQARESSGYTF.

The chain is built from TRBV18 and TRBJ2-1; 9 bases line up with TRBD1. The CDR3 length is 16 residues. Germline V CDR1 and CDR2: KGHSH, LQKENI. J lost 2 bases, V lost 0 bases, and 2 bases had no gene match. CDR3 amino acids: CASSPPRTGAYNEQFF. The CDR3 nucleotides read TGTGCCAGCTCACCACCGAGGACAGGGGCCTACAATGAGCAGTTCTTC. Looking up the rest from reference TRBV18 and TRBJ2-1 gives the full variable domain: NAGVMQNPRHLVRRRGQEARLRCSPMKGHSHVYWYRQLPEEGLKFMVYLQKENIIDESGMPKERFSAEFPKEGPSILRIQQVVRGDSAAYFCASSPPRTGAYNEQFFGPGTRLTVL.

This clone was found a few times. The J gene is TRBJ2-6, the V gene TRBV7-3; perhaps TRBD1 as D (6 bases). Trimming shortened V by 1 base and J by 3 bases, and 10 bases separated the two germline ends. In germline, CDR1 is SGHTA, CDR2 FQGTGA. This CDR3 spans 16 amino acids. This chain's CDR3 is CASSLNGGRGANVLTF. In nucleotides, the CDR3 is TGTGCCAGCAGCTTAAATGGGGGCCGTGGGGCCAACGTCCTGACTTTC.

The V call is TRBV27, the J call TRBJ2-7; TRBD2 aligns across 10 bases. J lost 2 bases, V lost 4 bases, and 8 bases had no gene match. The germline CDR1 and CDR2 sequences are MNHEY and SMNVEV (reference sequence). This CDR3 is built from 16 residues. In DNA form, the CDR3 reads TGTGCCAGCAGTTCCCATATAGCGGGAGGACCCTACGAGCAGTACTTC. Protein product: CASSSHIAGGPYEQYF.

J is TRBJ1-6 and V is TRBV6-1; 7 bases align to TRBD1. The CDR3 has 15 amino acids. Germline values: CDR1 MNHNS, CDR2 SASEGT. V shed 7 bases, J shed 9 bases, and the junction held 12 bases outside the gene matches. CDR3 sequence reads: CASKRDSYASSPLHF. For the CDR3, the DNA is TGTGCCAGCAAACGGGACAGTTATGCCTCTTCACCCCTCCACTTT.